The T cell receptor beta chain under discussion was sequenced for a study of blood T cell repertoires in COVID-19. Produced via immunoSEQ multiplex PCR; TCRdb's table is partial and in-frame only. The sample lists a few hundred thousand clones; roughly 85% were seen once. Per the germline V gene, CDR1 is SGDLS and CDR2 is YYNGEE. This CDR3 comprises 16 residues. After removal of 3 bases from V and 0 bases from J, the junction contained 3 bases not matched to a gene. Sequencing used PBMCs or T cells enriched from blood (not recorded which). The chain couples TRBV9 to TRBJ2-1; 10 nucleotides match TRBD2. This TCR came from a man in his forties or fifties who had recovered from COVID-19. Here the CDR3 reads CASSALAGVSYNEQFF. Written as DNA, the CDR3 is TGTGCCAGCAGCGCTCTAGCGGGAGTCTCCTACAATGAGCAGTTCTTC. Filled out from reference TRBV9 and TRBJ2-1, the complete variable domain reads DSGVTQTPKHLITATGQRVTLRCSPRSGDLSVYWYQQSLDQGLQFLIQYYNGEERAKGNILERFSAQQFPDLHSELNLSSLELGDSALYFCASSALAGVSYNEQFFGPGTRLTVL.